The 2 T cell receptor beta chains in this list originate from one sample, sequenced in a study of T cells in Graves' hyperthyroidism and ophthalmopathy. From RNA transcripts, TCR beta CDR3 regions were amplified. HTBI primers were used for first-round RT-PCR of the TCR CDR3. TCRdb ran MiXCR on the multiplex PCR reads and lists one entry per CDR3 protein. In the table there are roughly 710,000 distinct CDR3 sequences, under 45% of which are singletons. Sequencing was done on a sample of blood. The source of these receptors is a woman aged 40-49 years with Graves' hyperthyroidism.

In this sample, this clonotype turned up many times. CDR3 nucleotide sequence: TGTGCCGTAGGGCAAACGGGGCTGAACACTGAAGCTTTCTTT. Protein: CAVGQTGLNTEAFF. The chain combines TRBV10-3 with TRBJ1-1; D possibly corresponds to TRBD1 (5 bases). V dropped 11 bases and J dropped 0 bases, with 16 bases sitting between them. The CDR3 covers 14 residues. Germline CDR1 is ENHRY and CDR2 is SYGVKD.

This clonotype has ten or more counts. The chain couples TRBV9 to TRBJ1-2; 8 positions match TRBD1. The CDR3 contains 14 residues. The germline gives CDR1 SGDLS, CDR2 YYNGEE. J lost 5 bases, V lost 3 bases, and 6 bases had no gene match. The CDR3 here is CASSGGDRTYGYTF. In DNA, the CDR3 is TGTGCCAGCAGCGGGGGGGACAGGACTTATGGCTACACCTTC. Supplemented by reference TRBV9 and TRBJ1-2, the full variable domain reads DSGVTQTPKHLITATGQRVTLRCSPRSGDLSVYWYQQSLDQGLQFLIQYYNGEERAKGNILERFSAQQFPDLHSELNLSSLELGDSALYFCASSGGDRTYGYTFGSGTRLTVV.